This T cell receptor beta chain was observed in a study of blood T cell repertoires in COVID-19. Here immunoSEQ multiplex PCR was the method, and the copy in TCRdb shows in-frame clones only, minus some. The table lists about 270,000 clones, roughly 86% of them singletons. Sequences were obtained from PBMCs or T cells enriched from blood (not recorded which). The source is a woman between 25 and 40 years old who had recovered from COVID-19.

The CDR3 sequence is CASSPRVLNTEAFF. Written as DNA, the CDR3 is TGTGCCAGCAGTCCCCGGGTCTTGAACACTGAAGCTTTCTTT. This chain uses TRBV5-4 with TRBJ1-1; D gene unclear. The V end lost 5 bases, the J end lost 0 bases, and 11 bases lay between the germline ends. This CDR3 has 14 amino acids. Looked up from germline, CDR1 is SGHNT and CDR2 is YYREEE (reference sequence).